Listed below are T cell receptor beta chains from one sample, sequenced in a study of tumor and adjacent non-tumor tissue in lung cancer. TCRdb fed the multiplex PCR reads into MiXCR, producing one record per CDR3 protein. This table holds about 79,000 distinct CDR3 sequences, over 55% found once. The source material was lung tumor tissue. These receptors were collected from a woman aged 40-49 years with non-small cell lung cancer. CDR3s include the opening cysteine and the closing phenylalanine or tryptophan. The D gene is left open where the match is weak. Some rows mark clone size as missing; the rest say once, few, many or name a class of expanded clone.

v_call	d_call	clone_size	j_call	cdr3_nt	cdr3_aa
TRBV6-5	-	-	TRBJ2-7	TGTGCCAGCACTGCGGGGTGGGACTACGAGCAGTACTTC	CASTAGWDYEQYF
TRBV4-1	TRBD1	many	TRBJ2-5	TGCGCCAGCAGCCGGCCGGGACAGGTGGGAGAGACCCAGTACTTC	CASSRPGQVGETQYF
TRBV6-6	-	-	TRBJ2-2	TGTGCCATCAGCTATGGGGGGACGAACACCTGGGAGCTGTTTTTT	CAISYGGTNTWELFF
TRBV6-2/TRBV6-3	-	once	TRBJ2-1	TGTGCCAGCAGTTCCACTGAGACCAATGAGCAGTTCTTC	CASSSTETNEQFF
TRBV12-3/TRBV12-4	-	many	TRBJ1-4	TGTGCCAGCAGCCCCATAGATTCTAATGAAAAACTGTTTTTT	CASSPIDSNEKLFF
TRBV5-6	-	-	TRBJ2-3	TGTGCCAGCAGCTTAGGGCTCAAGACGCATTATTTT	CASSLGLKTHYF
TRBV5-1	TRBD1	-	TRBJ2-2	TGCACCAGCAGCGGACGGACAGGGACCGGGGAGCTGTTTTTT	CTSSGRTGTGELFF
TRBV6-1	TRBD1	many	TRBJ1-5	TGTGCCAGCAGATCTGACAGGGCGTCTGGGCAGCCCCAGCATTTT	CASRSDRASGQPQHF
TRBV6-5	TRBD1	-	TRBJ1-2	TGTGCCAACAGTTACCAGGGGGGGGATGGTTACACCTTC	CANSYQGGDGYTF
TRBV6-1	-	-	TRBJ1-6	TGTGCCAGCGGTGGAATTAATTCACCCCTCCACTTT	CASGGINSPLHF
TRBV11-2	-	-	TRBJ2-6	TGTGCCAACAGCCTGAACTTGAAGGGCTCTGGGGCCAACATCCTGGCTTTC	CANSLNLKGSGANILAF
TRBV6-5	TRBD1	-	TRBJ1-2	TGTGCCAGCAGTCGGGACAGAGCGAAAGGCTATATCTTC	CASSRDRAKGYIF
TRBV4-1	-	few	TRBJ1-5	TGCGCCAGTAACCCCGGACTCCCGAACAATCAGCCCCAGCATTTT	CASNPGLPNNQPQHF
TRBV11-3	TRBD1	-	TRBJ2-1	TGTGTCAGCAGCCCCCGACAGGGGGGCAGTGAGCAGTTCTTC	CVSSPRQGGSEQFF
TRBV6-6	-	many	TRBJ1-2	TGTGCCAGCAGTCGAACCGGGACACCGAGAGACTATGGCTACACCTTC	CASSRTGTPRDYGYTF
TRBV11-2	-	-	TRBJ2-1	TGTGACAGCAGCAAGACACTAGCTGCACCGTACAATGCGCAGTTCTTC	CDSSKTLAAPYNAQFF
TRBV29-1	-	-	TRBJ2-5	TGCAGCGTTGATGTGTCCTTGATGGAGACCCAGTACTTC	CSVDVSLMETQYF
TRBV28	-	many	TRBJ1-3	TGTGCCAGCAGGCAGGGGTTCTCTGGAAACACCATATATTTT	CASRQGFSGNTIYF
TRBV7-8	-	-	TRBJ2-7	TGTGTCAACAGCCGATGGGGGAGCGAGCAGTACTTC	CVNSRWGSEQYF
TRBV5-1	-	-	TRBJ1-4	TGCTCCAGCAGTTTGGTAAGACCAGGGCCTGAAAAACTGTTTTTT	CSSSLVRPGPEKLFF
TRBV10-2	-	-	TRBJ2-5	TGCGCCAGCAGCTCTGGGGTTCGACACATGAGGCCAGAGACCCAGTACTTC	CASSSGVRHMRPETQYF
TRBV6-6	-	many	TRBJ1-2	TGTGCCAGCAGTCACGCGATGAGAAGCACTAACTATGGCTACACCTTC	CASSHAMRSTNYGYTF
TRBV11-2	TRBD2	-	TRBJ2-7	TGTGCCAGCAGCTACGAAGCGGGAGTATTCGAGCAGTACTTC	CASSYEAGVFEQYF
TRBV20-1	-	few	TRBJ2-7	TGCAGTGCTCCCAGACAGGAGGTTTCCTACGAGCAGTACTTC	CSAPRQEVSYEQYF
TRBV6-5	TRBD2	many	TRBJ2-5	TGTGCCAGCAGCCCCGGACTAGCGGGGGTTACTAAAGAGACCCAGTACTTC	CASSPGLAGVTKETQYF
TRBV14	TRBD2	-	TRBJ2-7	TGTGCCAGCAGCCCAGCCGTCGGGACTAGCGGGAGGGGAAGGGCCTATGAGCAGTACTTC	CASSPAVGTSGRGRAYEQYF
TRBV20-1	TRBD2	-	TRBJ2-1	TGCAGTGCCCTAGGCCCTAGCGGGACTATCGCCTACAATGAGCAGTTCTTC	CSALGPSGTIAYNEQFF
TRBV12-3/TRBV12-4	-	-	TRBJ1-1	TGTCCCAGTAGTGGGGGACAGAACACTGAAGCTTTCTTT	CPSSGGQNTEAFF
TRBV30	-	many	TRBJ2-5	TGTGCCTGGAGTGTCACCGACCCTACCCCACCAGAGACCCAGTACTTC	CAWSVTDPTPPETQYF
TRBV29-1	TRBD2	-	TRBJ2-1	TGCATCGTTGAAGCAATGACTAGCGTGAGGGGGGGCGAGCAGTTCTTC	CIVEAMTSVRGGEQFF
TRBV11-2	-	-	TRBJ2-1	TGTGCCAGCAGCGAGACACTAGATGCATTGTACAATGAGCAGTTCTTC	CASSETLDALYNEQFF
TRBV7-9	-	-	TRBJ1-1	TGTGCCAGCAGCTTAGCACAAGGGACTGTAACTTTCTTT	CASSLAQGTVTFF
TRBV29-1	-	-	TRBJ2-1	TGCAGCGAGGGTAAAGGATTAGCGGTATACAATGAGCAGTTCTTC	CSEGKGLAVYNEQFF
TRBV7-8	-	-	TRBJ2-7	TGTGCCAGTAGAACCGCCGTGGGAAGTAGCGAGCAGTACTTC	CASRTAVGSSEQYF
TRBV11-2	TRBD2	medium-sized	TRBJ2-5	TGTGCCAGCAGCCAAGGCCGAGGGTCAACAAGGGAGGGAGAGACCCAGTACTTC	CASSQGRGSTREGETQYF
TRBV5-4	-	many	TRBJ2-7	TGTGCCACCCGAATATCAGGGGCCTACGAGCAGTACTTC	CATRISGAYEQYF
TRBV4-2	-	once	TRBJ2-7	TGTGCCAGCAGTAATGATGGCGCATCCTACGAGCACTACTTC	CASSNDGASYEHYF
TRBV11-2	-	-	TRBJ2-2	TGTGCCAGCAGCTTTCCGAACACCGAGGAGCTGTTTTTT	CASSFPNTEELFF
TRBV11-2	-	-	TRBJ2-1	TGTGCCAGCAGCTTATCGACAGTGGTAATCTCCTACAATGGGGAGTTCTTC	CASSLSTVVISYNGEFF
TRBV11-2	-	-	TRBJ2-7	TGTGCCAGCAGTCAACAAAGGGGTACCCAGTACGCACAGTACTTC	CASSQQRGTQYAQYF
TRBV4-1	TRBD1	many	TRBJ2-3	TGCGCCAGCAGCCGCCCAGGGGGCGGCACAGATACGCAGTATTTT	CASSRPGGGTDTQYF
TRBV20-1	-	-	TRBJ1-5	TGCAGTGCTCGGGGCAGGGTTGGGGGTAGCAATCAGCCCCAACATTTT	CSARGRVGGSNQPQHF
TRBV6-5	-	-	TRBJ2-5	TGTGCCAGCAGTATATTAGAAGGGGGAGAGACCAAGTACTTC	CASSILEGGETKYF
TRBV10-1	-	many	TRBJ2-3	TGCGCCAGCAGCCTCGACAGACTCTCGACAGATACGCAGTATTTT	CASSLDRLSTDTQYF
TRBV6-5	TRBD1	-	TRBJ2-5	TGTGCCAGCAGTTTACAGGGGGCTCGCGTGGAGACCCAGTACTTC	CASSLQGARVETQYF
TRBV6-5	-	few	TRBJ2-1	TGTGCCAGCAGTTACTCGGTCCTCACACAAACCTACAATGAGCAGTTCTTC	CASSYSVLTQTYNEQFF
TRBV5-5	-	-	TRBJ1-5	TGTGCCAGCAGCTTGGACAATAGCAATCAACCCCAGCATTTT	CASSLDNSNQPQHF